This T cell receptor (beta chain) was identified during a study of blood T cell repertoires in COVID-19. Study as a whole: From T cells, B-cell-depleted T cells, or PBMCs came the material, which was cDNA or gDNA.

In the authors' workflow: Scientists estimated how many nucleated cells there were by amplifying reference gene primers. The repertoire was sequenced with immunoSEQ multiplex PCR; TCRdb's copy has only in-frame clones and lacks some. V and J calls and clone size are copied from that table; D and trimming were computed from the DNA. The data show about 310,000 clones, approximately 89% seen once. Participant reports of clinical history set cohort assignment. Donors in Cohort 3 who had recovered were those with two negative PCRs, healthcare professional clearance, or resolution of their symptoms. This clone has just a few counts. This TCR derives from a woman aged 30 to 39 who had recovered from COVID-19. Sequencing was carried out using PBMCs or T cells enriched from blood (not recorded which).

As DNA, the CDR3 is TGCAGCGCTGGACAGGGGGACGGAAACACCATATATTTT. Translation: CSAGQGDGNTIYF. J is TRBJ1-3 and V is TRBV29-1; 10 nucleotides align to TRBD1. The V segment lost 7 bases and the J segment 4 bases; nucleotides outside the gene matches: 4. Germline CDR1 and CDR2: SQVTM and ANQGSEA. The CDR3 is 13 amino acids. Full variable domain (rest looked up from reference TRBV29-1 and TRBJ1-3): SAVISQKPSRDICQRGTSLTIQCQVDSQVTMMFWYRQQPGQSLTLIATANQGSEATYESGFVIDKFPISRPNLTFSTLTVSNMSPEDSSIYLCSAGQGDGNTIYFGEGSWLTVV.